These 20 T cell receptor beta chains originate from one sample sequenced in a study of shared clonotypes between healthy human individuals. This table comes from immunoSEQ multiplex PCR, and its TCRdb copy is limited to in-frame clones, with some not included. The sample records approximately 460,000 clones, 60% to 80% being singletons. Sequencing was done on a sample of PBMCs. Receptors were obtained from a woman in her thirties or forties in good health. Some clones in this sample may be carry-over from other donors' samples.

As regards this clone: This may come from a read error, since a much larger clone is one base off. The same CDR3 also results from other DNA sequences found in this sample. V usage is TRBV2 and J usage is TRBJ1-1, with no clear D. CDR1 is SNHLY and CDR2 is FYNNEI in the germline V gene. The CDR3 extends over 14 amino acids. CDR3 in amino acids: CASSENRDLVEAFF. Here the CDR3 DNA reads TGTGCCAGCAGTGAAAATAGGGATTTAGTTGAAGCCTTCTTT. The entire variable domain, with the rest obtained from reference TRBV2 and TRBJ1-1, is as follows: EPEVTQTPSHQVTQMGQEVILRCVPISNHLYFYWYRQILGQKVEFLVSFYNNEISEKSEIFDDQFSVERPDGSNFTLKIRSTKLEDSAMYFCASSENRDLVEAFFGQGTRLTVV.

The chain combines TRBV28 with TRBJ1-4, with D unclear. From germline, CDR1 is MDHEN and CDR2 SYDVKM. CDR3 length: 15 amino acids. V was cut by 6 bases and J by 0 bases, with 11 bases left in between. In DNA form, the CDR3 reads TGTGCCAGCAGCCCCCCTGTGGCAACTAATGAAAAACTGTTTTTT. It specifies CASSPPVATNEKLFF.

This clone showed up just a few times. V usage is TRBV2 and J usage is TRBJ2-1; D assignment may be TRBD1 or TRBD2 (5 bases each). The CDR3 has 15 residues. Looked up from germline, CDR1 is SNHLY and CDR2 is FYNNEI. V lost 6 bases to trimming and J lost 0 bases, with 12 bases between them. The CDR3 spells CASRRDGSSYNEQFF. As DNA, the CDR3 is TGTGCCAGCAGGAGGGACGGTAGCTCCTACAATGAGCAGTTCTTC.

The V gene is TRBV7-2, the J gene TRBJ2-3; D gene uncertain. Looked up from germline, CDR1 is SGHTA and CDR2 is FQGNSA. The CDR3 length is 15 residues. V lost 2 bases and J 0 bases, leaving 9 bases between the germline ends. Here the CDR3 DNA reads TGTGCCAGCAGCTTAAATGAGGCTAGCACAGATACGCAGTATTTT. Its translation is CASSLNEASTDTQYF. The full variable domain, completed using reference TRBV7-2 and TRBJ2-3, is GAGVSQSPSNKVTEKGKDVELRCDPISGHTALYWYRQSLGQGLEFLIYFQGNSAPDKSGLPSDRFSAERTGGSVSTLTIQRTQQEDSAVYLCASSLNEASTDTQYFGPGTRLTVL.

Concerning this clone: This may be a read error, as it is one base from a much larger clone. This chain joins TRBV28 and TRBJ2-5; 9 nucleotides match TRBD2. This CDR3 has 15 residues. Germline V gene sequence: CDR1 MDHEN, CDR2 SYDVKM. The V and J ends lost 2 bases and 4 bases, in that order; junction bases with no gene match: 5. CDR3 region: CASSLGGGAGETQYF. The CDR3 nucleotides read TGTGCCAGCAGTTTAGGCGGGGGGGCCGGAGAGACCCAGTACTTC.

The chain links TRBV11-2 to TRBJ1-4; D gene unclear. The CDR3 length is 14 residues. Germline values: CDR1 SGHAT, CDR2 FQNNGV. Trimming stripped 0 bases from V and 8 bases from J, with 10 bases between. The CDR3 protein is CASSLDFGREKLFF. CDR3 in DNA: TGTGCCAGCAGCTTAGATTTCGGGCGAGAAAAACTGTTTTTT.

The chain joins TRBV4-3 to TRBJ2-3; 8 bases are shared with TRBD2. V dropped 1 base and J dropped 0; count of bases not matched to a gene: 0. Germline-derived CDR1 and CDR2 are LGHNA and YSLEER. This CDR3 contains 15 residues. The DNA of the CDR3 is TGCGCCAGCAGCCAAGCGGGAGGGAGCACAGATACGCAGTATTTT. Translating it yields CASSQAGGSTDTQYF.

The sample holds one count of this clone. V is TRBV28 and J is TRBJ1-3; D remains ambiguous. CDR1 and CDR2 (germline): MDHEN, SYDVKM. This CDR3 comprises 15 residues. The V and J ends lost 2 bases and 2 bases respectively, with 10 bases between them. The CDR3 bases are TGTGCCAGCAGTTTAGTGAAGGGAGCTGGAAACACCATATATTTT. Protein sequence: CASSLVKGAGNTIYF.

The V call is TRBV7-9, the J call TRBJ1-5; a possible D gene is TRBD1 (5 bases). CDR1 is SEHNR, CDR2 FQNEAQ, per germline (reference sequence). This CDR3 spans 15 amino acids. Trimming cost V 6 bases and J 3 bases, with 15 bases left between them. This chain's CDR3 is CASSPSGTTNQPQHF. CDR3 DNA: TGTGCCAGCAGTCCCTCCGGGACCACCAATCAGCCCCAGCATTTT. Based on the CDR3 plus reference TRBV7-9 and TRBJ1-5, the full variable domain is DTGVSQNPRHKITKRGQNVTFRCDPISEHNRLYWYRQTLGQGPEFLTYFQNEAQLEKSRLLSDRFSAERPKGSFSTLEIQRTEQGDSAMYLCASSPSGTTNQPQHFGDGTRLSIL.

V gene TRBV4-2 combines with J gene TRBJ2-7; TRBD1 might be the D (5 bases). This CDR3 is 15 amino acids long. Germline assignment: CDR1 LGHNA and CDR2 YNFKEQ. Trimming left V 4 bases short and J 0 bases short, with 13 bases between. The CDR3 DNA sequence: TGTGCCAGCAGCCGAGACAGTACCTTCTCCTACGAGCAGTACTTC. This encodes CASSRDSTFSYEQYF.

The chain combines TRBV19 with TRBJ1-4; D ambiguous. CDR1 and CDR2 from the germline V gene are LNHDA and SQIVND (reference sequence). Trimming removed 2 bases from V and 4 bases from J, with 5 bases in between. This CDR3 region has 13 residues. CDR3 coding DNA: TGTGCCAGTAGTATACGTCTTAATGAAAAACTGTTTTTT. Translation gives CASSIRLNEKLFF.

The V and J genes are TRBV10-3 and TRBJ2-2; 7 bases map to TRBD1. Germline CDR1 ENHRY, CDR2 SYGVKD. J was trimmed by 4 bases and V by 6 bases; bases with no gene match: 8. This CDR3 contains 15 residues. As DNA, the CDR3 is TGTGCCATCAGGTCCGGGACAGACATCACCGGGGAGCTGTTTTTT. Amino acid sequence: CAIRSGTDITGELFF.

CDR3 nucleotide sequence: TGTGCCAGCACGTCGTTACTTGGGGTCGCCGAGCAGTACTTC. Translating gives CASTSLLGVAEQYF. The V call is TRBV2, the J call TRBJ2-5, with D unresolved. The J call may be in error: the DNA end matches TRBJ2-7 better. The V gene's germline CDR1 is SNHLY and CDR2 FYNNEI. This CDR3 comprises 14 residues.

Regarding this clone: A read error may be the cause here, since a much bigger clone is one base away. This specimen includes other DNA sequences encoding the same CDR3. This chain links TRBV18 with TRBJ2-7; tentative D call: TRBD2 (7 bases). Germline-derived CDR1 and CDR2 are KGHSH and LQKENI. The CDR3 loop spans 14 amino acids. Deletions cut 3 bases from V and 0 bases from J, with 9 bases between. In DNA form, the CDR3 reads TGTGCCAGCTCACCGGGGGGGGCCTCCTACGAGCAGTACTTC. This encodes CASSPGGASYEQYF.

This clone was found once. A much larger clone lies one base from this, so it may be a read error. The J gene is TRBJ2-2, the V gene TRBV2, with a possible D match to TRBD2 (5 bases). Germline values: CDR1 SNHLY, CDR2 FYNNEI. The CDR3 has 14 residues. The CDR3 sequence is CASSADFDTEELFF. Written as DNA, the CDR3 is TGTGCCAGCTCCGCGGACTTCGACACCGAGGAGCTGTTTTTT.

This chain uses TRBV5-6 with TRBJ2-7, with a weak D call TRBD1 (6 bases). The CDR3 covers 14 residues. V lost 3 bases and J lost 3, with 13 bases in between. Germline V lookup: CDR1 SGHDT, CDR2 YYEEEE. The DNA of the CDR3 is TGTGCCAGCAGCTCGTACCGGGACAACTACGAGCAGTACTTC. Residues: CASSSYRDNYEQYF.

The chain recombines TRBV5-4 with TRBJ2-2, with 9 bases matching TRBD1. V lost 1 base and J lost 3; bases outside the gene matches: 4. Germline loops: CDR1 SGHNT, CDR2 YYREEE (reference sequence). The CDR3 length is 16 residues. The CDR3 nucleotides are TGTGCCAGCAGCTTGAAACAGGGGGCATACACCGGGGAGCTGTTTTTT. Translation gives CASSLKQGAYTGELFF.

This clone was found once. The chain uses TRBV18 and TRBJ1-1, with D possibly matching TRBD1 (6 bases). The CDR3 totals 14 residues. V was clipped by 2 bases and J by 0 bases, with 7 bases between them. Germline V gene lookup returns CDR1 KGHSH and CDR2 LQKENI. CDR3 residues: CASSPAGVNTEAFF. The CDR3, as DNA: TGTGCCAGCTCACCAGCAGGGGTGAACACTGAAGCTTTCTTT.

This clone is classed as medium-sized. Other DNA sequences in the sample encode the same CDR3. The genes are TRBV4-1 and TRBJ2-7; D is unclear. The CDR3 sequence is 13 residues long. Trimming removed 1 base at V and 3 bases at J, with 7 bases between. The germline gives CDR1 MGHRA, CDR2 YSYEKL. This CDR3 reads CASSQVGGYEQYF. The CDR3 bases are TGCGCCAGCAGCCAAGTAGGTGGCTACGAGCAGTACTTC.

This clone was recorded a few times. This chain joins TRBV28 and TRBJ2-3; D possibly corresponds to TRBD2 (5 bases). V lost 4 bases and J lost 2, with 13 bases in between. This CDR3 is built from 15 residues. Germline V gene lookup returns CDR1 MDHEN and CDR2 SYDVKM. Here the CDR3 DNA reads TGTGCCAGCAGTTCGTCTCTCGACTACACAGATACGCAGTATTTT. It is translated as CASSSSLDYTDTQYF. Complete variable domain (other parts from reference TRBV28 and TRBJ2-3): DVKVTQSSRYLVKRTGEKVFLECVQDMDHENMFWYRQDPGLGLRLIYFSYDVKMKEKGDIPEGYSVSREKKERFSLILESASTNQTSMYLCASSSSLDYTDTQYFGPGTRLTVL.